A selection of T cell receptor beta chains follows, all from one sample in a study of identifying expanded T cells in peripheral blood. Assay: immunoSEQ multiplex PCR; the TCRdb copy retains only in-frame clones and omits some. This sample has approximately 100,000 clones; around nine tenths occur once, and the top ten carry 3.5% to 5%. The material sequenced was blood. These receptors all come from a person between 18 and 75 years old in good health. Both conserved end residues are part of each CDR3. Rows give clone size only sometimes, using once, few, many, or a class for an expanded clone.

j_call clone_size v_call cdr3_aa
TRBJ2-7 . TRBV2 CASSGAYEQYF
TRBJ2-2 . TRBV4-3 CASSQEGGQVTGELFF
TRBJ1-1 . TRBV7-9 CASSWNPTGNTEAFF
TRBJ1-5 . TRBV18 CASSRSGNQPQHF
TRBJ2-1 . TRBV5-6 CASSVPLAGGINEQFF
TRBJ2-5 . TRBV19 CASSERLGIGYQETQYF
TRBJ1-3 . TRBV2 CASSEGQSSGNTIYF
TRBJ1-5 few TRBV6-5 CASSPTGGSNQPQHF
TRBJ1-1 . TRBV27 CASSPRVQNTEAFF
TRBJ2-2 once TRBV25-1 CASSESQRGATGELFF
TRBJ2-7 . TRBV5-1 CASSFLGQSYEQYF
TRBJ1-5 . TRBV15 CATSRVGLNQPQHF
TRBJ2-7 . TRBV7-9 CASTPGTSYEQYF
TRBJ2-5 . TRBV27 CASSPARDRATQYF